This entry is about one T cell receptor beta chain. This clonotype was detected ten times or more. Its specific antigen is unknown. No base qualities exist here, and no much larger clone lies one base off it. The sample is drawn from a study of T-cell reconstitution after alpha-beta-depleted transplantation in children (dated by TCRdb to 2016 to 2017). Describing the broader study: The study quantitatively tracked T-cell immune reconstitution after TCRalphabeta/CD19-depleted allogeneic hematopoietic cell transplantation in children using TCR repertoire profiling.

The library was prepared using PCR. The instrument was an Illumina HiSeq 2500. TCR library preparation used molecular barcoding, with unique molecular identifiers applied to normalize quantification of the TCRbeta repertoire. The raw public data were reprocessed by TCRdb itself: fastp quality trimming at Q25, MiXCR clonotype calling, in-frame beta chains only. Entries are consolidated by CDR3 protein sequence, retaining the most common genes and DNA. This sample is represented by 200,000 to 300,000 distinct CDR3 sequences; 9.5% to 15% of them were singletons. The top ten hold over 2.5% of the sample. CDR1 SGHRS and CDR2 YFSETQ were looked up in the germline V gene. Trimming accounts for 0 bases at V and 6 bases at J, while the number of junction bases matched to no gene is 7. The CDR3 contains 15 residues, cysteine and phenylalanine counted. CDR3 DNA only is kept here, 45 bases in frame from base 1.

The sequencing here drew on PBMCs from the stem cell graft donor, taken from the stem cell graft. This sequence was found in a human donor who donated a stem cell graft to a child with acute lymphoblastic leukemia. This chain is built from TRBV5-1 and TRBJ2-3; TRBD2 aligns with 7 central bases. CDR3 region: CASSLAGTIMDTQYF. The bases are TGCGCCAGCAGCTTGGCCGGGACTATTATGGATACGCAGTATTTT.